What follows describes a single TCR beta chain. This specimen belongs to a study of control samples from healthy donors and cancer patients. The CDR3 consists of 14 residues. With 5 bases clipped from V and 3 bases from J, the junction kept 5 bases outside the gene matches. Germline V gene lookup returns CDR1 KGHDR and CDR2 SFDVKD. TCRdb's copy holds only in-frame clones and misses some; the assay was immunoSEQ multiplex PCR. This sample has 100,000 or so clones, with 83% found just once. Sequenced: blood. The J gene is TRBJ1-2, the V gene TRBV24-1, with 7 bases fitting TRBD1. This receptor was taken from a woman between 50 and 59 years old in good health. The chain's CDR3 is CATSGQGGYYGYTF. The DNA of the CDR3 is TGTGCCACCAGTGGACAGGGAGGCTACTATGGCTACACCTTC.